This T cell receptor beta chain derives from a study of quantifying T cell responses using KT2 cells. Study-level information: TCR alpha and beta constant-region primers primed reverse transcription of RNA.

This clonotype was observed many times. An oligo carrying a UMI was ligated to the cDNA 3' end. An equimolar mix of RC1.1 and RC1.2 primed the beta chain across TRBC1 and TRBC2. Using its own MiXCR run on the UMI-ligation and nested PCR reads, TCRdb lists one record per CDR3 protein. The sample records 25,000 to 40,000 distinct CDR3 sequences, about 9.4% being singletons. Sequencing input: PBMCs spiked with cells of the T cell clone KT2. This receptor was obtained from a human donor.

The CDR3 loop reads CASSLQGPLNNNEQFF. The CDR3 bases are TGTGCCAGCAGCTTGCAGGGTCCCCTTAATAACAATGAGCAGTTCTTC. The chain has TRBV5-4 and TRBJ2-1, with D possibly TRBD1 on 5 matching bases. Per the germline V gene, CDR1 is SGHNT and CDR2 is YYREEE (reference sequence). Deletions cut 1 base from V and 5 bases from J, with 16 bases between. This CDR3 has 16 amino acids.